The rows below give T cell receptor beta chains drawn from one sample of a study of human T cells and chemical hapten exposure. In TCRdb, the RACE reads were re-called with MiXCR into one record per CDR3 protein. The sample consists of under 95,000 distinct CDR3 sequences, roughly 8% of them appearing once. The sample taken for sequencing was whole blood. The source of these receptors is a female donor in good health. Some clones in this sample may be carry-over from other donors' samples. CDR3s include the opening cysteine and the closing phenylalanine or tryptophan. A D gene is named only where the DNA matches it firmly.

V: TRBV13; J: TRBJ2-1; D: TRBD1; CDR3: CASSTGQGAVNEQFF
V: TRBV28; J: TRBJ1-5; D: .; CDR3: CASNDGPNQPQHF
V: TRBV4-1; J: TRBJ2-3; D: .; CDR3: CASSQEVSEDTQYF
V: TRBV20-1; J: TRBJ2-3; D: .; CDR3: CSARLAGQSTDTQYF
V: TRBV30; J: TRBJ2-5; D: TRBD2; CDR3: CAWIGGSETQYF
V: TRBV6-2/TRBV6-3; J: TRBJ2-1; D: TRBD2; CDR3: CASSLAGLDNEQFF
V: TRBV2; J: TRBJ2-3; D: .; CDR3: CATQVASPTDTQYF
V: TRBV18; J: TRBJ2-5; D: .; CDR3: CASSPEPEQETQYF
V: TRBV14; J: TRBJ2-6; D: .; CDR3: CASSRPRTAGANVLTF
V: TRBV11-2; J: TRBJ2-4; D: .; CDR3: CASSLAGTLNIQYF
V: TRBV5-1; J: TRBJ2-7; D: TRBD1; CDR3: CASSTTGGYEQYF
V: TRBV7-8; J: TRBJ2-7; D: .; CDR3: CASSLGPHYEQYF
V: TRBV4-1; J: TRBJ2-2; D: TRBD2; CDR3: CASSTLAGRGLNGELFF
V: TRBV4-2; J: TRBJ1-5; D: .; CDR3: CASSQGVGALEPQHF
V: TRBV24-1; J: TRBJ2-2; D: TRBD2; CDR3: CAIEKRRAGAGTGELFF
V: TRBV7-2; J: TRBJ2-1; D: .; CDR3: CASSFRSGPVLSNEQFF
V: TRBV27; J: TRBJ2-7; D: .; CDR3: CASSSSLDLPPYEQYF
V: TRBV27; J: TRBJ1-1; D: .; CDR3: CASSQDTGTHRTEAFF
V: TRBV19; J: TRBJ2-1; D: TRBD2; CDR3: CASSSGSALDEQFF
V: TRBV24-1; J: TRBJ2-3; D: .; CDR3: CATSDPVAGVSTDTQYF
V: TRBV5-1; J: TRBJ1-2; D: .; CDR3: CASSLVDNYGYTF
V: TRBV7-8; J: TRBJ2-7; D: .; CDR3: CASSLDGVEQYF
V: TRBV11-2; J: TRBJ2-2; D: TRBD2; CDR3: CARSFRVAGGSAGELFF
V: TRBV2; J: TRBJ2-3; D: TRBD2; CDR3: CAGRLAGVADTQYF
V: TRBV6-2/TRBV6-3; J: TRBJ2-2; D: .; CDR3: CASSYGGGELFF
V: TRBV28; J: TRBJ1-2; D: TRBD1; CDR3: CASRRQGEGGYTF
V: TRBV28; J: TRBJ1-5; D: .; CDR3: CASSFEGHSQPQHF
V: TRBV28; J: TRBJ2-3; D: TRBD1; CDR3: CASSQGTGQITQYF
V: TRBV28; J: TRBJ1-3; D: .; CDR3: CASSVGQSSGNTIYF
V: TRBV29-1; J: TRBJ2-1; D: TRBD1; CDR3: CSVGDRVSYNEQFF
V: TRBV19; J: TRBJ2-7; D: .; CDR3: CASSSDRTFYEQYF
V: TRBV25-1; J: TRBJ2-3; D: TRBD1; CDR3: CASSVRDRGRENTDTQYF
V: TRBV20-1; J: TRBJ2-3; D: .; CDR3: CSARSSRTDSDTQYF
V: TRBV4-2; J: TRBJ1-6; D: .; CDR3: CASSQDWEVRSPLHF
V: TRBV28; J: TRBJ2-1; D: TRBD2; CDR3: CASSPTTGGWYDEQFF
V: TRBV7-2; J: TRBJ2-7; D: .; CDR3: CASSLEDLPYEQYF
V: TRBV28; J: TRBJ2-1; D: .; CDR3: CASSPFWNNEQFF
V: TRBV6-5; J: TRBJ2-3; D: TRBD2; CDR3: CASSSQSGRKTDTQYF
V: TRBV27; J: TRBJ2-1; D: TRBD2; CDR3: CASSLSGSYNEQFF
V: TRBV20-1; J: TRBJ2-1; D: TRBD2; CDR3: CSASGRASYNEQFF
V: TRBV5-5; J: TRBJ1-1; D: .; CDR3: CASSSGRNTEAFF
V: TRBV4-2; J: TRBJ2-2; D: TRBD1; CDR3: CASSRHRGDTGELFF
V: TRBV20-1; J: TRBJ1-1; D: .; CDR3: CSARGSHIRAGPAFF
V: TRBV7-6; J: TRBJ2-1; D: TRBD2; CDR3: CASSPRGRHKQFF
V: TRBV6-5; J: TRBJ1-4; D: .; CDR3: CASSFIQGGEKLFF